Listed below are T cell receptor beta chains from one sample, sequenced in a study of regulatory and conventional T cells in RAG deficiency. Some clones are missing from TCRdb's copy, which holds only in-frame ones; the method was immunoSEQ multiplex PCR. The data contain 45,000 or so clones, 80% to 90% of them singletons. The same sample was also used in a study of regulatory T cells.

Material: CD4+ effector T cells sorted from blood. These receptors were collected from a human donor in good health. Each CDR3 is given with its conserved first and last residue. A D gene is named only where the DNA matches it firmly. The size field is filled for only some rows; it gives once, few, many or a size class.

CDR3nt	CDR3aa	j_gene	abundance	d_gene	v_gene
TGCGCCAGCAGCCACGCTTCTACTAGCGGGAGTGGGTCCAAAAACATTCAGTACTTC	CASSHASTSGSGSKNIQYF	TRBJ2-4	-	TRBD2	TRBV4-1
TGCGCCAGCAGCTTGGGGCCGGGGGCCACCTACGAGCAGTACTTC	CASSLGPGATYEQYF	TRBJ2-7	-	-	TRBV5-1
TGTGCCAGTAGTATGGACCCGAGGGAGACCCAGTACTTC	CASSMDPRETQYF	TRBJ2-5	-	-	TRBV19
TGCGCCAGCAGGACCACCGGGGAGCTGTTTTTT	CASRTTGELFF	TRBJ2-2	-	-	TRBV5-1
TGTGCCAGCAACCGGGGGACAATTTATGGCTACACCTTC	CASNRGTIYGYTF	TRBJ1-2	-	-	TRBV2
TGTGCCAGCAGTGTCGACCAGAACACTGAAGCTTTCTTT	CASSVDQNTEAFF	TRBJ1-1	-	-	TRBV2
TGTGCTAGTGGTCCAAGAGGCTTGGCGAAAGACACAGATACGCAGTATTTT	CASGPRGLAKDTDTQYF	TRBJ2-3	-	-	TRBV12-5
TGTGCCAGCAGGGATTCCAAAAACATTCAGTACTTC	CASRDSKNIQYF	TRBJ2-4	-	-	TRBV19
TGTGCCAGCAGTTACAGTAGGGGGCGATATGGCTACACCTTC	CASSYSRGRYGYTF	TRBJ1-2	-	TRBD1	TRBV6-6
TGTGCCAGCAGCTTCACAGGGGGCGGACCTTCTAGAGAGCAGTTCTTC	CASSFTGGGPSREQFF	TRBJ2-1	-	TRBD1	TRBV7-3
TGCGCCAGCAGCTTGGGAAGGGACTCTGGGAACTATGGCTACACCTTC	CASSLGRDSGNYGYTF	TRBJ1-2	-	-	TRBV5-1
TGTGCCACCAGGCGGGCTAGCGGGGGAGTGGATACGCAGTATTTT	CATRRASGGVDTQYF	TRBJ2-3	-	TRBD2	TRBV2
TGCAGCGTTGAATGGGGGAATGGCTACACCTTC	CSVEWGNGYTF	TRBJ1-2	-	-	TRBV29-1
TGTGTCAGCAGCTTCCCAGTCACCGGGGAGCTGTTTTTT	CVSSFPVTGELFF	TRBJ2-2	-	-	TRBV5-6
TGTGCCAGTAGTAAGACCCCCCCAGGGGGCTCTGGAAACACCATATATTTT	CASSKTPPGGSGNTIYF	TRBJ1-3	-	TRBD1	TRBV19
TGTGCCAGCACCTGGACAGGGAGGAACGAGCAGTACTTC	CASTWTGRNEQYF	TRBJ2-7	-	TRBD1	TRBV2
TGTGCCAGCAGGGGTCCCGGACAGAGCTCTGGAAACACCATATATTTT	CASRGPGQSSGNTIYF	TRBJ1-3	-	-	TRBV2
TGTGCCAGCAGCTTCGTGACAGGGGGCAGTAACTATGGCTACACCTTC	CASSFVTGGSNYGYTF	TRBJ1-2	-	TRBD1	TRBV5-4
TGTGCCAGCAGCCTGAAACAGGGCCCCTACGAGCAGTACTTC	CASSLKQGPYEQYF	TRBJ2-7	-	-	TRBV6-5
TGTGCCAGCAGGACAGGGGTTAAGACCCAGTACTTC	CASRTGVKTQYF	TRBJ2-5	-	-	TRBV21-1
TGCGCCAGCAGCGCGGGACTAGCCGGGACGGCTACGCAGTATTTT	CASSAGLAGTATQYF	TRBJ2-3	-	TRBD2	TRBV5-1
TGTGCGAGTAGGTCGCTAGCGGGAGGAGAGCAGTTCTTC	CASRSLAGGEQFF	TRBJ2-1	-	TRBD2	TRBV19
TGCGCCAGCAGCTTGGGACAGGGGCCCTACAATGAGCAGTTCTTC	CASSLGQGPYNEQFF	TRBJ2-1	-	TRBD1	TRBV5-1
TGCGCCAGCAGCAGGGGGGGGGCGCTGGCAGATACGCAGTATTTT	CASSRGGALADTQYF	TRBJ2-3	-	-	TRBV10-1
TGTGCCAGCAGTGAAAACCTACCGGGAACTAATGAGCAGTTCTTC	CASSENLPGTNEQFF	TRBJ2-1	-	-	TRBV6-1
TGTGCCAGCTCACCTAATCCAGGGGGCGGGACTGAAGCTTTCTTT	CASSPNPGGGTEAFF	TRBJ1-1	-	TRBD1	TRBV18
TGTGCCAGCAGCCGTGGGGGCTACACCTTC	CASSRGGYTF	TRBJ1-2	-	-	TRBV28
TGTGCTAGCAGCAACTGGGACAGTCAAGAGACCCAGTACTTC	CASSNWDSQETQYF	TRBJ2-5	-	TRBD1	TRBV7-7
TGTGCCTGGAGCTCCAACTATGGCTACACCTTC	CAWSSNYGYTF	TRBJ1-2	-	-	TRBV30
TGTGCCAGCAGCTTCAGCGGGACTAGCAGAAATGAGCAGTTCTTC	CASSFSGTSRNEQFF	TRBJ2-1	once	TRBD2	TRBV7-3
TGTGCCAGCTCAAGGGGAGGCGCCCAGCATTTT	CASSRGGAQHF	TRBJ1-5	few	-	TRBV19
TGCGCCAGCAGCCTCGGGCCAATACAACTTGAGCAGTTCTTC	CASSLGPIQLEQFF	TRBJ2-1	-	-	TRBV5-1